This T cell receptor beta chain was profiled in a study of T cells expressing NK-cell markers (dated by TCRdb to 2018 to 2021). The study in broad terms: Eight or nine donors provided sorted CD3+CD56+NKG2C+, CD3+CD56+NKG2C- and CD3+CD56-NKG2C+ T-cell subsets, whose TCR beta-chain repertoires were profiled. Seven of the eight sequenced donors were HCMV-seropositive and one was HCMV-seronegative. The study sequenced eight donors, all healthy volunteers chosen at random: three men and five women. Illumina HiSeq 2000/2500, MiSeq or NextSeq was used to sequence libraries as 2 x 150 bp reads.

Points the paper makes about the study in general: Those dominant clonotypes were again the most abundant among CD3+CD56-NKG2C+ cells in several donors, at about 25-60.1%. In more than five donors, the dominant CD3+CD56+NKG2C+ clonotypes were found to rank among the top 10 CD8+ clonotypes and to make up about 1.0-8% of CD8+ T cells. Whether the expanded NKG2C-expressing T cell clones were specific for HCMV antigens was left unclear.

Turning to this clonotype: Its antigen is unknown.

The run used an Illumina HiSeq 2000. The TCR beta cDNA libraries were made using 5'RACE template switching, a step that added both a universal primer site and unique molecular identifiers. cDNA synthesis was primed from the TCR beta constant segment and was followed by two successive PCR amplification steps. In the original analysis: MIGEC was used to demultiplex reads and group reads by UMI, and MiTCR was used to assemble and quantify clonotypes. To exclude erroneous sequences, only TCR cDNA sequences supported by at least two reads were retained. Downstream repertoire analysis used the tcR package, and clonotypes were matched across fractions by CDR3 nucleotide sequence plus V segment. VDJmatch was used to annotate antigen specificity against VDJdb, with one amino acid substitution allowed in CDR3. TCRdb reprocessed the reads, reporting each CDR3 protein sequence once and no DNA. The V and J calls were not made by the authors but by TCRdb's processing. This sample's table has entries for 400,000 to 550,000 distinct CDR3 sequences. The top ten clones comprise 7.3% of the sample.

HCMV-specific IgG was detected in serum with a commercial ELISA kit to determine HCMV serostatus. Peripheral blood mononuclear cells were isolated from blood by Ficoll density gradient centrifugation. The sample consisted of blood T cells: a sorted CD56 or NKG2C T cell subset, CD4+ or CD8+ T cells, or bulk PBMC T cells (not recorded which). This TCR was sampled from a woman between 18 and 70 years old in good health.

The CDR3 amino acid sequence is: CASSFRGAITGELFF. Recombination connected TRBV28 to TRBJ2-2; absent DNA, TCRdb's TRBD1 call cannot be checked. As encoded in the germline V gene, CDR1 is MDHEN while CDR2 is SYDVKM. The CDR3 starts with the cysteine, ends with the phenylalanine, and has 15 residues. The DNA is unrecorded. Extended through the reference TRBV28 and TRBJ2-2 proteins, this CDR3 yields the full variable domain: DVKVTQSSRYLVKRTGEKVFLECVQDMDHENMFWYRQDPGLGLRLIYFSYDVKMKEKGDIPEGYSVSREKKERFSLILESASTNQTSMYLCASSFRGAITGELFFGEGSRLTVL.